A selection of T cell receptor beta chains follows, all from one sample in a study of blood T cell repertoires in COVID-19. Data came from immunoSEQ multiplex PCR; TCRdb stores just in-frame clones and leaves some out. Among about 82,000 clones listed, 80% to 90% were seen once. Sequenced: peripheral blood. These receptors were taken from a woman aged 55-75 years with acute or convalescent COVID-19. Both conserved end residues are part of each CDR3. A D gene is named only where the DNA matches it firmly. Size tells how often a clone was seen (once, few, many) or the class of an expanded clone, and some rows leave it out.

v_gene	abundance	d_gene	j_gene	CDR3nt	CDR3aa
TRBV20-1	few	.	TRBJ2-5	TGCAGTGGGGCCCCATTAGAGACCCAGTACTTC	CSGAPLETQYF
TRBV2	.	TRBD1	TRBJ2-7	TGTGCCAGCAGGAATCCGGGACAGGGCCCCTACGAGCAGTACTTC	CASRNPGQGPYEQYF
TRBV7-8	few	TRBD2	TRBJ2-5	TGTGCCAGCAGCTACGGGACTAGCGGGGCGGAGACCCAGTACTTC	CASSYGTSGAETQYF
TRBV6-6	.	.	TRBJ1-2	TGTGCCAGCAGGCTGACGGACAGCTACTATGGCTACACCTTC	CASRLTDSYYGYTF
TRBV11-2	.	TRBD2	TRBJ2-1	TGTGCCAGCAGCTTTTCCCCGGGACTAGATAATGAGCAGTTCTTC	CASSFSPGLDNEQFF
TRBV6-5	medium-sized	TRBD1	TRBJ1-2	TGTGCCAGCAGTTACGACAGGGAAGGGTGGGGCTACACCTTC	CASSYDREGWGYTF
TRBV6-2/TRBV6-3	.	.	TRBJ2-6	TGTGCCAGCAGTTACCCGGTTCCCTCTGGGGCCAACGTCCTGACTTTC	CASSYPVPSGANVLTF
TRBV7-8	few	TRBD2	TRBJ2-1	TGTGCCAGCAGCTCCAACGGGGGGAGCTCCTACAATGAGCAGTTCTTC	CASSSNGGSSYNEQFF
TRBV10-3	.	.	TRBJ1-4	TGTGCCATCAGTGGAGGTGAGGCTGAAAAACTGTTTTTT	CAISGGEAEKLFF
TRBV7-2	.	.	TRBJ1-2	TGTGCCAGCAGCCCCCAACTTCGAGCAGGGCTTGGCTACACCTTC	CASSPQLRAGLGYTF
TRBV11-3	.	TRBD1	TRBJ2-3	TGTGCCAGCAGCCGCCGGGAGACAGGGGGAGGCACAGATACGCAGTATTTT	CASSRRETGGGTDTQYF
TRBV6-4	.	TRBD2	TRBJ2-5	TGTGCCAGCAGAGCCGGGACTAGCGGGACCTCCCAAGAGACCCAGTACTTC	CASRAGTSGTSQETQYF
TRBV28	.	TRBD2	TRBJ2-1	TGTGCCAGCAGATCAGCGGGAGGCGCCTACAATGAGCAGTTCTTC	CASRSAGGAYNEQFF
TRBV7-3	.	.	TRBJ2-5	TGTGCCAGCAGCTCCTCCCCCCAAGAGACCCAGTACTTC	CASSSSPQETQYF
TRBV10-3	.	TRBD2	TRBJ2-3	TGTGCCATCACTCAAACCGTAGCGGGAGGACCTGATACGCAGTATTTT	CAITQTVAGGPDTQYF
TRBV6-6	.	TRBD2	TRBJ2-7	TGTGCCAGCACAAATAAGCGGGGGGCCTACGAGCAGTACTTC	CASTNKRGAYEQYF